These 2 T cell receptor beta chains originate from one sample sequenced in a study of blood T cells in healthy people across ages (dated by TCRdb to between 2014 and 2017). The library came from 5' RACE. The listed sequencing device is Illumina HiSeq 2500. The second PCR ran for roughly 7 to 11 cycles and used a J-beta primer mix along with a sample-barcoded 5' primer. TCRdb's own reprocessing of the public reads used fastp at Q25 and MiXCR and kept productive beta chains. Each CDR3 protein gets just one entry, which takes the most common genes and DNA from the rows behind it. The sample contains around 1,500,000 distinct CDR3 sequences, roughly 45% of them found a single time. The ten top clones hold approximately 7.9% of the sample. Source material: blood. Receptors were obtained from a woman between 18 and 30 years old in good health.

This clonotype was picked up a small number of times. This chain connects TRBV20-1 to TRBJ2-1, with D perhaps TRBD2 (5 bases). The V and J ends lost 0 bases and 9 bases respectively, with 15 bases between them. The CDR3 sequence is 14 residues long. The germline V gene encodes CDR1 DFQATT and CDR2 SNEGSKA (reference sequence). CDR3 sequence reads: CSARDPGLATEQFF. The DNA of the CDR3 is TGCAGTGCTAGAGATCCTGGTCTAGCCACTGAGCAGTTCTTC.

The gene calls are TRBV28 and TRBJ1-1; D ambiguous. The CDR3 runs to 14 residues. The V end was cut by 1 base, the J end by 1 base, with 7 bases between. The V gene's germline CDR1 is MDHEN and CDR2 SYDVKM. The CDR3, as DNA: TGTGCCAGCAGTTTATTTGAAAGGAACACTGAAGCTTTCTTT. It encodes CASSLFERNTEAFF.